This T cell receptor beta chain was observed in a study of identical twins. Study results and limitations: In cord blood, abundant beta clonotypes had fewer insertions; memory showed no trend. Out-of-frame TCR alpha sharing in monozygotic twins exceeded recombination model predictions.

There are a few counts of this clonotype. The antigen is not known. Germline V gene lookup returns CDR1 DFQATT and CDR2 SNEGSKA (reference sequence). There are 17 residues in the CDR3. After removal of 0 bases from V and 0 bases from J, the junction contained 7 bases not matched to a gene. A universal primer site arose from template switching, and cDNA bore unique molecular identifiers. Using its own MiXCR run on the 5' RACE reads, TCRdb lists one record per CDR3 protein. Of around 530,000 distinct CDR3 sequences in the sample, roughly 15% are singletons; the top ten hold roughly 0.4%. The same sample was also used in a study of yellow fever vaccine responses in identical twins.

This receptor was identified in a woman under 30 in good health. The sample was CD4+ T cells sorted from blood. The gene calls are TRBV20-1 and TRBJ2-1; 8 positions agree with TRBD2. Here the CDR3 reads CSARDNGGVFSYNEQFF. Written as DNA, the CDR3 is TGCAGTGCTAGAGACAACGGGGGGGTTTTCTCCTACAATGAGCAGTTCTTC.